Below, 15 T cell receptor beta chains from the same sample are listed, as sequenced in a study of T cells in women clearing cervical HPV infection. The data were produced by immunoSEQ multiplex PCR, yet TCRdb's version contains in-frame clones alone and is incomplete. Its clone listing holds 20,000 to 25,000 clones. The source material was blood buffy coat. These receptors all stem from a woman aged 18 to 75 with a cervical HPV16 infection that either progressed to CIN3+ or cleared (not recorded which).

Note on this clone: The read ends 3 residues early relative to the CDR3; the germline J gene fills the gap. The chain is built from TRBV9 and TRBJ1-6; the D gene is possibly TRBD1 (6 bases). This CDR3 has 14 residues. Germline values: CDR1 SGDLS, CDR2 YYNGEE. V shed 4 bases and J shed 7 bases, with 12 bases lying between them. Partial CDR3 DNA: TGTGCCAGCAGCTTTACAGGGAACAATTCACCC. It yields the protein CASSFTGNNSP. The entire CDR3 is CASSFTGNNSPLHF.

A word on this clone: The read falls 3 residues short of the CDR3 end, and the missing part is taken from the germline J gene. The chain uses TRBV6-2 or TRBV6-3 and TRBJ1-2, with D hard to call. CDR1 is MNHEY, CDR2 SVGEGT, per germline. Trimming stripped 6 bases from V and 5 bases from J, with 7 bases between. The CDR3 extends over 11 amino acids. Partial CDR3 DNA: TGTGCCAGCAGCAACCTATATGGC. Translation gives CASSNLYG. The CDR3, in full, reads CASSNLYGYTF.

CDR3 residues: CASSLSSGRGTAFF. The DNA read from the CDR3 is TGTGCCAGCAGCTTATCTAGCGGTCGGGGGACA. The rearrangement links TRBV7-9 to TRBJ1-1; D is possibly TRBD1 (5 bases). Read sequence stops 3 residues before the CDR3 end, and the germline J gene provides the missing end. The CDR3 covers 14 residues. Looked up from germline, CDR1 is SEHNR and CDR2 is FQNEAQ (reference sequence).

Concerning this clone itself: The observed sequence ends 3 residues before the CDR3 terminus, with the missing tail filled in from the germline J gene. V and J are TRBV12-3 or TRBV12-4 and TRBJ2-5; the match to TRBD1 covers 9 bases. V gave up 5 bases and J gave up 7 bases; unmatched junction bases: 8. The CDR3 covers 14 residues. This CDR3 reads CASSTGTGKATQYF. CDR3 DNA (partial): TGTGCCAGCAGTACCGGGACAGGGAAAGCGACC.

By frequency, this clone registers medium-sized (0.01 to 0.1%). The read terminates 3 residues ahead of where the CDR3 ends, so the germline J gene completes it. The chain carries TRBV7-9 and TRBJ2-7; TRBD2 matches at 7 bases. The CDR3 has 14 amino acids. Germline V gene sequence: CDR1 SEHNR, CDR2 FQNEAQ (reference sequence). V was pared by 6 bases and J by 0 bases, with 5 bases of the junction left unmatched. CDR3 region: CASSSSGISYEQYF. Partial CDR3 DNA: TGTGCCAGCAGTTCTAGCGGAATCTCCTACGAG.

Comments on this clone: Read coverage stops 3 residues before the CDR3 terminus; the germline J gene supplies the remainder. The chain uses TRBV19 and TRBJ2-5, with D perhaps matching TRBD2 (6 bases). This CDR3 is 13 amino acids long. Germline values: CDR1 LNHDA, CDR2 SQIVND (reference sequence). V lost 6 bases to trimming and J lost 2 bases, with 10 bases between them. CDR3 DNA, as far as it was read: TGTGCCAGTAGGCCGGCGGGACAAGAGACC. Its protein product is CASRPAGQET. The entire CDR3 protein reads CASRPAGQETQYF.

Remarks on this clone: With the read ending 3 residues before the CDR3 end, the germline J gene is used to fill in that end. The genes are TRBV6-2 or TRBV6-3 and TRBJ2-3; possibly TRBD2 for D (6 bases). Per the germline V gene, CDR1 is MNHEY and CDR2 is SVGEGT. The CDR3 spans 13 residues. CDR3 bases read: TGTGCCAGCAGCCGCGGGACTCAAGAGACG. Translation: CASSRGTQET. The whole CDR3 sequence reads CASSRGTQETQYF.

The CDR3 here is CSARLRTSVETQYF. The CDR3 DNA, read in part, is TGCAGTGCTAGACTACGGACTAGCGTAGAGACG. The rearrangement joins TRBV20-1 to TRBJ2-3; 9 bases fit TRBD2. The read gets to within 3 residues of the CDR3 end, and the germline J gene fills in the rest. CDR3 length: 14 residues. Germline lookup yields CDR1 DFQATT and CDR2 SNEGSKA (reference sequence).

This clone is deemed medium-sized by its frequency. The read ends 3 residues before the CDR3 terminus; that terminus is restored from the germline J gene. J is TRBJ1-1 and V is TRBV19; tentative D call: TRBD1 (6 bases). The CDR3 consists of 15 residues. Deletions cut 5 bases from V and 1 base from J, with 14 bases between. Germline V CDR1 and CDR2: LNHDA, SQIVND (reference sequence). The sequenced CDR3 bases are TGTGCCAGTAGTTCGAACAGGGAGTCGAACACTGAA. This codes for CASSSNRESNTE. The CDR3 as a whole reads CASSSNRESNTEAFF.

Note on this clone: The CDR3 extends 3 residues past the end of the read, so its final part is completed from the germline J gene. The genes are TRBV10-2 and TRBJ2-7, with D unclear. The CDR3 totals 12 residues. CDR1 WSHSY and CDR2 SAAADI come from the germline V gene. V dropped 5 bases and J dropped 3 bases, with 8 bases sitting between them. The CDR3 DNA, read in part, is TGCGCCAGCAGTTCAGGAAGCTACGAG. Protein: CASSSGSYE. The whole CDR3 protein is CASSSGSYEQYF.

In the case of this clone: The read gets to within 3 residues of the CDR3 end, and the germline J gene fills in the rest. The V gene is TRBV28, the J gene TRBJ2-5; possible D gene TRBD2, 6 bases. Trimming removed 3 bases from V and 3 bases from J, with 14 bases in between. This CDR3 has 15 amino acids. CDR1 MDHEN and CDR2 SYDVKM come from the germline V gene. The CDR3 region is CASSFLTTREETQYF. The sequenced CDR3 bases are TGTGCCAGCAGTTTCCTCACGACTAGAGAAGAGACC.

Comment on this clone: The CDR3 goes on 3 residues after the read ends, and that part is filled in from the germline J gene. The chain recombines TRBV5-4 with TRBJ1-6, with D maybe TRBD1 (5 bases). Trimming took 1 base from V and 7 from J, leaving 12 bases between them. The V gene's germline CDR1 is SGHNT and CDR2 YYREEE (reference sequence). CDR3 length equals 15 residues. Incomplete CDR3 DNA: TGTGCCAGCAGCTTGTGGTCGGGGGTAAATTCACCC. This gives the protein CASSLWSGVNSP. The complete CDR3 sequence is CASSLWSGVNSPLHF.

Details on this clone: A junction boundary mismatches the germline segment, possibly from a read error. The read ends 3 residues shy of where the CDR3 ends; the end is completed using the germline J gene. This sample also contains other DNA sequences that code for the same CDR3. V is TRBV11-2 and J is TRBJ1-3; D gene ambiguous. Germline CDR1 SGHAT, CDR2 FQNNGV. The CDR3 is 15 residues long. The CDR3 loop is CASSFSGESGNTIYF. CDR3 DNA, as far as it was read: TGTGCCAGCAGCTTTAGCGGCGAATCTGGAAACACT.

Comments on this clone: The read falls 3 residues short of the CDR3 end, and the missing part is taken from the germline J gene. The chain employs TRBV10-2 and TRBJ2-1; 13 bases match TRBD2. After removal of 6 bases from V and 1 base from J, the junction contained 6 bases not matched to a gene. Germline V gene data show CDR1 as WSHSY and CDR2 as SAAADI. This CDR3 spans 17 amino acids. CDR3 sequence reads: CASRLTSGGSSYNEQFF. The CDR3 DNA, read in part, is TGCGCCAGCAGGCTGACTAGCGGGGGGTCGTCCTACAATGAG.

Notes on this clone: The CDR3 end lies 3 residues beyond the end of the read and is filled in from the germline J gene. The chain recombines TRBV10-3 with TRBJ2-2; the match to TRBD1 covers 10 bases. Trimming took 2 bases from V and 0 from J; bases not matched to a gene: 3. The CDR3 has 17 amino acids. Germline lookup yields CDR1 ENHRY and CDR2 SYGVKD. The CDR3 sequence is CAISERGQGANTGELFF. The covered CDR3 bases are TGTGCCATCAGTGAGCGAGGACAGGGGGCGAACACCGGGGAG.